This record looks at one T cell receptor (beta chain) sequence and its context. This sample was taken from a study of blood T cell repertoires in COVID-19. The ends lost 5 bases at V and 0 bases at J; junction bases unmatched: 5. This CDR3 spans 15 amino acids. CDR1 and CDR2 from the germline V gene are SGHNT and YENEEA. Clones were read by immunoSEQ multiplex PCR, and TCRdb kept only the in-frame ones, dropping some. The sample includes tens of thousands of clones, about 90% seen only once; the top ten take roughly 6.2%. Material: peripheral blood. The rearrangement uses TRBV11-3 and TRBJ2-3, with 7 bases identical to TRBD1. The source is a man in his fifties with active COVID-19. This CDR3 reads CASSQGVLSTDTQYF. The CDR3 DNA follows: TGTGCCAGCAGCCAGGGGGTACTGAGCACAGATACGCAGTATTTT.